This T cell receptor beta chain was retrieved from a study of T cell changes during pregnancy in multiple sclerosis. CDR1 MNHEY and CDR2 SMNVEV come from the germline V gene (reference sequence). This CDR3 spans 15 amino acids. V trimming: 7 bases; J trimming: 7 bases; junction bases outside the gene matches: 11. Generated by immunoSEQ multiplex PCR, the TCRdb table keeps only in-frame clones and is missing some. Among about 43,000 clones listed, roughly 90% were seen once. Sequenced material: peripheral blood, taken in the second trimester of pregnancy. The rearrangement joins TRBV27 to TRBJ2-3; 10 bases align to TRBD2. This clonotype was sampled from a female donor in good health, enrolled as a control in a pregnancy study. CDR3: CASNPGLAFFHTQYF. The CDR3 DNA reads TGTGCCAGCAACCCGGGACTAGCGTTTTTTCATACGCAGTATTTT.